The 2 T cell receptor beta chains in this list originate from one sample, sequenced in a study of glioma-infiltrating T cells after dendritic cell vaccination. Sequencing was performed with immunoSEQ multiplex PCR; in TCRdb, only in-frame clones are kept and a portion is missing. The data hold some 87,000 clones, with more than 75% observed a single time. Sequencing was performed on blood, taken before dendritic cell vaccination. The source is a human donor with glioblastoma.

This clone occurred a few times. The chain couples TRBV18 to TRBJ2-7, with TRBD1 matching 10 bases. The CDR3 runs 14 residues. Germline CDR1 is KGHSH and CDR2 is LQKENI. After removal of 2 bases from V and 6 bases from J, the junction contained 4 bases not matched to a gene. DNA for the CDR3: TGTGCCAGCTCACCAGGGACAGGGGTCGGCGAGCAGTACTTC. It is translated as CASSPGTGVGEQYF. Complete variable domain (other parts from reference TRBV18 and TRBJ2-7): NAGVMQNPRHLVRRRGQEARLRCSPMKGHSHVYWYRQLPEEGLKFMVYLQKENIIDESGMPKERFSAEFPKEGPSILRIQQVVRGDSAAYFCASSPGTGVGEQYFGPGTRLTVT.

This clone has a single count. This sequence joins TRBV6-6 and TRBJ1-6; no clear D. CDR3 size: 13 residues. V lost 11 bases to trimming and J lost 7 bases, with 15 bases between them. CDR1 is MNHNY, CDR2 SVGAGI, per germline (reference sequence). CDR3 loop: CAHRPGNNSPLHF. In DNA, the CDR3 is TGTGCCCACCGTCCGGGGAACAATTCACCCCTCCACTTT.